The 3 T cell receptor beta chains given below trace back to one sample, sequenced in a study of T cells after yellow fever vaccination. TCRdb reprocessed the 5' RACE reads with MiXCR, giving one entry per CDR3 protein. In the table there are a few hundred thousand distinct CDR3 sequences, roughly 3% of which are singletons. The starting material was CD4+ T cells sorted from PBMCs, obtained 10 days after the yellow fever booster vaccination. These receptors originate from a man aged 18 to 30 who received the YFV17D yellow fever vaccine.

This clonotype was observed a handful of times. CDR3 loop: CASSYSSVRDRGQPQHF. CDR3 sequence (DNA): TGTGCCAGCAGTTACTCGAGTGTTAGGGACAGGGGTCAGCCCCAGCATTTT. The V gene is TRBV6-6, the J gene TRBJ1-5; 10 bases are a match to TRBD1. V dropped 0 bases and J dropped 6; count of bases not matched to a gene: 8. The CDR3 loop spans 17 amino acids. Germline values: CDR1 MNHNY, CDR2 SVGAGI (reference sequence).

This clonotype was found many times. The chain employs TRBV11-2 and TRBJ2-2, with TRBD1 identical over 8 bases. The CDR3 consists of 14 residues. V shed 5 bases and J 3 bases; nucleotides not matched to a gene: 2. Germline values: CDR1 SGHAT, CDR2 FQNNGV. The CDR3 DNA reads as TGTGCCAGCAGCCCGGACAGGGACACCGGGGAGCTGTTTTTT. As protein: CASSPDRDTGELFF.

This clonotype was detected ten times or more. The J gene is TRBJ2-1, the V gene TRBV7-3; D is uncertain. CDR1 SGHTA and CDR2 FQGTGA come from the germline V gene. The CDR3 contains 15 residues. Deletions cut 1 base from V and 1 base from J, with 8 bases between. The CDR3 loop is CASSLSSDSYNEQFF. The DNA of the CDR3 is TGTGCCAGCAGCTTAAGCTCGGATTCCTACAATGAGCAGTTCTTC.